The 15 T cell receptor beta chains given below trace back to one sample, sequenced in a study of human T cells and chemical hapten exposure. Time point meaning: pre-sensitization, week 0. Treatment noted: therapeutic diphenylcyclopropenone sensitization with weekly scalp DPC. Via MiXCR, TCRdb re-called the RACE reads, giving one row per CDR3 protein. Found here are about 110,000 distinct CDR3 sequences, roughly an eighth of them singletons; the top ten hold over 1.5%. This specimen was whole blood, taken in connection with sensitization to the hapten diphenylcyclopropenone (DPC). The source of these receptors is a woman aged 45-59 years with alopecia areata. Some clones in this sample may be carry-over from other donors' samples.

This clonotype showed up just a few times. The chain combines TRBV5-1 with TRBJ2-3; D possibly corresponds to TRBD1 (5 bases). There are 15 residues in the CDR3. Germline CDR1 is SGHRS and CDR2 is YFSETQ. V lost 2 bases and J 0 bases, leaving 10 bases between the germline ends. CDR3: CASSFSGASTDTQYF. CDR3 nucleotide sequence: TGCGCCAGCAGCTTTTCTGGGGCTAGCACAGATACGCAGTATTTT. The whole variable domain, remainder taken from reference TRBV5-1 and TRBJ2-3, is KAGVTQTPRYLIKTRGQQVTLSCSPISGHRSVSWYQQTPGQGLQFLFEYFSETQRNKGNFPGRFSGRQFSNSRSEMNVSTLELGDSALYLCASSFSGASTDTQYFGPGTRLTVL.

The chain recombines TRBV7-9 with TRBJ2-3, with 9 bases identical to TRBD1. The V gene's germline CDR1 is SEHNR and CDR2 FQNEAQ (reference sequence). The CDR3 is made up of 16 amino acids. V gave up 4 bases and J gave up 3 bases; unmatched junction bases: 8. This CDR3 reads CASSSRGTGMTDTQYF. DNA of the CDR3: TGTGCCAGCAGCTCGAGAGGGACAGGGATGACAGATACGCAGTATTTT.

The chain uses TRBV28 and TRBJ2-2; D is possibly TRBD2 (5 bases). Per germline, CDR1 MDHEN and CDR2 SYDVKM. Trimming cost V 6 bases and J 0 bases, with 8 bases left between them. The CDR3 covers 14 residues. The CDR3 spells CASSRGANTGELFF. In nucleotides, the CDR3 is TGTGCCAGCAGCCGGGGAGCGAACACCGGGGAGCTGTTTTTT.

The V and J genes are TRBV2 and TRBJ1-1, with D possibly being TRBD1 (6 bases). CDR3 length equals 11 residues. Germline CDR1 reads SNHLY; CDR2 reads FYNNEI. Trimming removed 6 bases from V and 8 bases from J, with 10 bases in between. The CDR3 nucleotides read TGTGCCAGCAGACGGACAGACGAAGCTTTCTTT. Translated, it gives CASRRTDEAFF.

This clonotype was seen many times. CDR3 coding DNA: TGTGCCAGCATTACAGGGGTCTCGAATTCACCCCTCCACTTT. Its protein product is CASITGVSNSPLHF. V gene TRBV6-6 combines with J gene TRBJ1-6; 7 bases are a match to TRBD1. V lost 7 bases to trimming and J lost 7 bases; unmatched junction nucleotides: 7. CDR3 size: 14 residues. Germline CDR1 MNHNY, CDR2 SVGAGI (reference sequence).

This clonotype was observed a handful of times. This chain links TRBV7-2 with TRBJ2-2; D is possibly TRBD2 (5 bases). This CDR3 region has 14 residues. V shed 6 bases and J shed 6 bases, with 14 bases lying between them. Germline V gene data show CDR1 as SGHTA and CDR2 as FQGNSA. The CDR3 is CASRKAVGAGELFF. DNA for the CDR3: TGTGCCAGCAGAAAAGCGGTCGGCGCCGGGGAGCTGTTTTTT.

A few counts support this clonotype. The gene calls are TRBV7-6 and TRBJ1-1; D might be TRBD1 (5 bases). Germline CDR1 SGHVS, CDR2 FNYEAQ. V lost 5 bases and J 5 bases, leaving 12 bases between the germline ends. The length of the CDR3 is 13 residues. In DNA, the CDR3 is TGTGCCAGCAGCCCACAGGAGGGGACTGAAGCTTTCTTT. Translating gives CASSPQEGTEAFF. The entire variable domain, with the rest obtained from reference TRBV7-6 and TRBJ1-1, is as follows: GAGVSQSPRYKVTKRGQDVALRCDPISGHVSLYWYRQALGQGPEFLTYFNYEAQQDKSGLPNDRFSAERPEGSISTLTIQRTEQRDSAMYRCASSPQEGTEAFFGQGTRLTVV.

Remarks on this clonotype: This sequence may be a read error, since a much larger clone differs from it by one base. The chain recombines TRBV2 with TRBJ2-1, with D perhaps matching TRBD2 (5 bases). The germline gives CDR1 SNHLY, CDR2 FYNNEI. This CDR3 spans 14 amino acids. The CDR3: CVSTPASPGTEQFF. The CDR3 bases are TGTGTCAGCACTCCCGCCTCCCCGGGAACTGAGCAGTTCTTC.

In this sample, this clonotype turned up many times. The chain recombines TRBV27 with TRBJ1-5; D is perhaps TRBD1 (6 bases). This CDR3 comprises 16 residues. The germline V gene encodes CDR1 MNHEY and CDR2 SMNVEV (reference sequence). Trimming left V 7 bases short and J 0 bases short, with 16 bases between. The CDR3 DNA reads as TGTGCCAGCAAAGTGATGGGGGGCCTTAGCAATCAGCCCCAGCATTTT. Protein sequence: CASKVMGGLSNQPQHF.

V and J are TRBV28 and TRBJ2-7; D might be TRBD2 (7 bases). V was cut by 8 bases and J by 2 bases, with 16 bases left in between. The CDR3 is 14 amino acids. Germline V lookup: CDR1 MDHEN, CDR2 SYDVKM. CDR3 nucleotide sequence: TGTGCCAGCGCCCGTGGGGGGGCAGCCTACGAGCAGTACTTC. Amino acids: CASARGGAAYEQYF.

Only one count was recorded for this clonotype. The CDR3 sequence: CSAFRTSGGYNEQFF. As DNA, the CDR3 is TGCAGTGCTTTCAGGACTAGCGGGGGGTACAATGAGCAGTTCTTC. The chain couples TRBV20-1 to TRBJ2-1, with 14 bases matching TRBD2. J lost 4 bases, V lost 5 bases, and 4 bases had no gene match. CDR3 length: 15 amino acids. Germline CDR1 is DFQATT and CDR2 is SNEGSKA (reference sequence).

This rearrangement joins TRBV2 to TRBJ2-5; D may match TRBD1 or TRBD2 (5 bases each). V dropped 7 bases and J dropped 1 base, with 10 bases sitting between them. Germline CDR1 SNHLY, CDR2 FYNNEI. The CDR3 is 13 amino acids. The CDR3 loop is CASMRGSQETQYF. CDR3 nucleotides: TGTGCCAGCATGAGGGGTAGCCAAGAGACCCAGTACTTC.

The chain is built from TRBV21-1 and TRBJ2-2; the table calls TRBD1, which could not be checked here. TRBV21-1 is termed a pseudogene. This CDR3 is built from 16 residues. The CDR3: CASRSPEGMNTGELFF. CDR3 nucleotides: TGTGCCAGCCGAAGTCCAGAGGGGATGAACACCGGGGAGCTGTTTTTT.

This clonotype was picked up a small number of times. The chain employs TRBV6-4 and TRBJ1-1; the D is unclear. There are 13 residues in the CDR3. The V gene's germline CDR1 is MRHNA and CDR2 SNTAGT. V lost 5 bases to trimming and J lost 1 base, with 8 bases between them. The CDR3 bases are TGTGCCAGCAGTAGACACCGGAACACTGAAGCTTTCTTT. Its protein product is CASSRHRNTEAFF.

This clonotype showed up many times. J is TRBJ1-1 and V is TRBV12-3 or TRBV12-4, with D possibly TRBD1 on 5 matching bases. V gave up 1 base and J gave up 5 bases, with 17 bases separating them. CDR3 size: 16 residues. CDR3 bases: TGTGCCAGCAGTTTAGTCTTGGGGCTTTTGGGGACTGAAGCTTTCTTT. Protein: CASSLVLGLLGTEAFF.